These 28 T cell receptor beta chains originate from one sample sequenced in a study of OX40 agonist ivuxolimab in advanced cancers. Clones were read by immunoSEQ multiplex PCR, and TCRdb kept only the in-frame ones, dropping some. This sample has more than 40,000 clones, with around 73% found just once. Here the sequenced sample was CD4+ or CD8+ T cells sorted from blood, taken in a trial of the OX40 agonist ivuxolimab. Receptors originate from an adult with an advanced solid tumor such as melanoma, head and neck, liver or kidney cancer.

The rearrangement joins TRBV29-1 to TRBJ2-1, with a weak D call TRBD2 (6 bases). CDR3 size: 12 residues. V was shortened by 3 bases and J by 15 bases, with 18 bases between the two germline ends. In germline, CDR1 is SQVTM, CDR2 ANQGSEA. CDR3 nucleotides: TGCAGCGTTGAGGAGGGCCGGCAGGGCAGGTTCTTC. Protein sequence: CSVEEGRQGRFF.

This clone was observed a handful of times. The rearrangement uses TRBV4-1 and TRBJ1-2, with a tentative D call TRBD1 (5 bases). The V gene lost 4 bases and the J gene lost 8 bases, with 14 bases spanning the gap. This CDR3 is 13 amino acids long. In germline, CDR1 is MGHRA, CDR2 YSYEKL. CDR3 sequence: CASSRVGADGYTF. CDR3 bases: TGCGCCAGCAGCCGCGTCGGGGCCGACGGCTACACCTTC.

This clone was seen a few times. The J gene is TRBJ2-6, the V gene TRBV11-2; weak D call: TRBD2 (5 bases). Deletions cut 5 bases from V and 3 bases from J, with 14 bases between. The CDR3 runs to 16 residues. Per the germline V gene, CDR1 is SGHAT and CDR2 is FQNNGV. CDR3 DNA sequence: TGTGCCAGCAGCCCTATCCGGGGTATTGGGGCCAACGTCCTGACTTTC. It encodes CASSPIRGIGANVLTF.

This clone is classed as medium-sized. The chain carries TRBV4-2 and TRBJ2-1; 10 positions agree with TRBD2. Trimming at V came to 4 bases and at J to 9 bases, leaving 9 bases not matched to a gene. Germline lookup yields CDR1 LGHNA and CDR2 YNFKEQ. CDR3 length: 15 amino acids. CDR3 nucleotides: TGTGCCAGCAGCCGTGGACTAGCGGAGGCCGGTGAGCAGTTCTTC. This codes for CASSRGLAEAGEQFF.

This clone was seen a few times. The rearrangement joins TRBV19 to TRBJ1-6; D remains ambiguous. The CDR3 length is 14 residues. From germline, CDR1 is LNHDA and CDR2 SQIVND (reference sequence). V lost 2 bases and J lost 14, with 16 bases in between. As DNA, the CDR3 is TGTGCCAGTAGTATACCGGCAGTTCCCATGGCCCTCCACTTT. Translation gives CASSIPAVPMALHF.

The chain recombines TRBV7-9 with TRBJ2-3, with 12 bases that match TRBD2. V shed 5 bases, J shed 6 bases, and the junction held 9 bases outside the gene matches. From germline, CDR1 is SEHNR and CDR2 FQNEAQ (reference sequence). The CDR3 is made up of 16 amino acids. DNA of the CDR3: TGTGCCAGCAGCGCCGATCTAGCGGGAGGGCCTGATACGCAGTATTTT. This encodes CASSADLAGGPDTQYF.

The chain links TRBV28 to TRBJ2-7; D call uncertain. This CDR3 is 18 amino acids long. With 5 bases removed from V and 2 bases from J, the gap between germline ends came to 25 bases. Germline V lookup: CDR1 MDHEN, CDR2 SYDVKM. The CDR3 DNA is TGTGCCAGCAGTCCGGTACCCCGGCTACCCTATCGAACCTACGAGCAGTACTTC. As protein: CASSPVPRLPYRTYEQYF.

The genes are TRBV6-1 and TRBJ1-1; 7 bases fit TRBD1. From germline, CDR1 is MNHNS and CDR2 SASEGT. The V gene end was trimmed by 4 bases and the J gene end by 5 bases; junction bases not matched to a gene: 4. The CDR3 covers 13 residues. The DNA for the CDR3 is TGTGCCAGCAGTGCCCGACAGGGTACTGAAGCTTTCTTT. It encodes CASSARQGTEAFF.

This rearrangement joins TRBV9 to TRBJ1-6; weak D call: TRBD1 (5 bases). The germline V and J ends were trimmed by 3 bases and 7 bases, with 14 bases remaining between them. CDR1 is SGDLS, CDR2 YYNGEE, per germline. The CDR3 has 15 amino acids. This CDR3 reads CASSEGISPNSPLHF. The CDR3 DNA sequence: TGTGCCAGCAGCGAGGGGATCTCGCCGAATTCACCCCTCCACTTT.

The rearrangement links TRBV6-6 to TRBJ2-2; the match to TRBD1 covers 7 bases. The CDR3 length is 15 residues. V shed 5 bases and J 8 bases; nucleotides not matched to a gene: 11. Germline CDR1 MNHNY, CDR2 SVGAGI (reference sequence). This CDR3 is CASSDRTGAGGELFF. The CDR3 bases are TGTGCCAGCAGTGATAGGACAGGAGCTGGAGGGGAGCTGTTTTTT.

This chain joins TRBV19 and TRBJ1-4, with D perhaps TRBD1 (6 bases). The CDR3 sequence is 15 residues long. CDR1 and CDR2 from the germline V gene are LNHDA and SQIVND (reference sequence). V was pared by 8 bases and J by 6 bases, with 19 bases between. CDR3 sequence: CASLPQERGDEKLFF. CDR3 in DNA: TGTGCCAGTCTACCCCAGGAGAGGGGGGATGAAAAACTGTTTTTT.

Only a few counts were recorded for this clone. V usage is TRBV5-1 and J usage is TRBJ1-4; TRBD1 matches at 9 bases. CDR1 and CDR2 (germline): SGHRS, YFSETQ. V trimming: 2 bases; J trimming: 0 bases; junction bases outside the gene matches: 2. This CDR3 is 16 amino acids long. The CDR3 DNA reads TGCGCCAGCAGCTTCGGGACAGGGACAACTAATGAAAAACTGTTTTTT. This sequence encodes CASSFGTGTTNEKLFF.

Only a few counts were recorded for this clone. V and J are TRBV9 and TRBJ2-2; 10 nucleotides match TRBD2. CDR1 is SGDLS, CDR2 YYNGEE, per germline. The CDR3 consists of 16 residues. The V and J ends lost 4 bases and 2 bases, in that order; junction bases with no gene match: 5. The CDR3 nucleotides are TGTGCCAGCAGCCCTGGGACTAGCGTAAACACCGGGGAGCTGTTTTTT. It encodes CASSPGTSVNTGELFF.

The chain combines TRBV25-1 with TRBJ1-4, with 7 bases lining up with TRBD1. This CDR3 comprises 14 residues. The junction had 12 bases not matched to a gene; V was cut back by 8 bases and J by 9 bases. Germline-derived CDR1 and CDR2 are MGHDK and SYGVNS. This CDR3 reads CASDPGGTRQKLFF. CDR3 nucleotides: TGTGCCAGCGACCCAGGGGGAACTCGCCAAAAACTGTTTTTT.

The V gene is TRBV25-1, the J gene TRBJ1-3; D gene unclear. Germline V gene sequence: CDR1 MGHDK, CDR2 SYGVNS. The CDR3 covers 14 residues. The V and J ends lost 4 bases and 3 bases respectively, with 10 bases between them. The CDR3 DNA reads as TGTGCCAGCAGTGCCCGAGAGATTGGAAACACCATATATTTT. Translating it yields CASSAREIGNTIYF.

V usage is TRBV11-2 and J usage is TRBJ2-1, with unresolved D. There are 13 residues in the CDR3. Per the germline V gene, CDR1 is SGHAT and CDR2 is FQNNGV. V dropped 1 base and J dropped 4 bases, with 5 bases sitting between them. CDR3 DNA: TGTGCCAGCAGCTTAGGTTTTTACAATGAGCAGTTCTTC. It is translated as CASSLGFYNEQFF.

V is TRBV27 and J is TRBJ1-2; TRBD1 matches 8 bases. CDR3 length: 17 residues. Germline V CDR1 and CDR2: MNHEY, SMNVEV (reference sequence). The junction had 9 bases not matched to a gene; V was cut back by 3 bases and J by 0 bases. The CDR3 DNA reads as TGTGCCAGCAGTTTCACCGACAGGGGAGGCTCTAACTATGGCTACACCTTC. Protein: CASSFTDRGGSNYGYTF.

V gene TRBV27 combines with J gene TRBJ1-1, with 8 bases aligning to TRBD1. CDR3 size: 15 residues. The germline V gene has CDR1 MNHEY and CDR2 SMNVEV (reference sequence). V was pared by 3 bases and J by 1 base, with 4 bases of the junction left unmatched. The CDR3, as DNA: TGTGCCAGCAGTTTTGCACAGGGGGGGAACACTGAAGCTTTCTTT. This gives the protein CASSFAQGGNTEAFF.

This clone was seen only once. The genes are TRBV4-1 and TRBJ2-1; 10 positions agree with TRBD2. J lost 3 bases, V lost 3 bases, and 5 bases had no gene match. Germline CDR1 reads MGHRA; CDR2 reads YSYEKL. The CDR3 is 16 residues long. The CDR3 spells CASSQSLAGVYNEQFF. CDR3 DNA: TGCGCCAGCAGCCAGTCTCTAGCGGGAGTCTACAATGAGCAGTTCTTC.

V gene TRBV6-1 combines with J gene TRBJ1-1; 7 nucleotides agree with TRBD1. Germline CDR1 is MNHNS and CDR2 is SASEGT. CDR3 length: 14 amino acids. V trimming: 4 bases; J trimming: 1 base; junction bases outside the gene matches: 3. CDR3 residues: CASSARGWNTEAFF. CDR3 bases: TGTGCCAGCAGTGCCAGGGGGTGGAACACTGAAGCTTTCTTT.

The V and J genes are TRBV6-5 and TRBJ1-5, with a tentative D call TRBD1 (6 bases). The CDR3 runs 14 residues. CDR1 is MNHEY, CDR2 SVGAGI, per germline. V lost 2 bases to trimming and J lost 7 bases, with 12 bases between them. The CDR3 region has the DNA TGTGCCAGCAGTTACGGCTCGGGGGCCCAGCCCCAGCATTTT. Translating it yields CASSYGSGAQPQHF.

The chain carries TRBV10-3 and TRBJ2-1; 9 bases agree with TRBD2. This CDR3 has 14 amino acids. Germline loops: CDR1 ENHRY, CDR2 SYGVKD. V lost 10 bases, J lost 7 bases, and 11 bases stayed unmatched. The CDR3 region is CATSWLAGTNEQFF. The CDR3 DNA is TGTGCCACCTCCTGGCTAGCGGGAACAAATGAGCAGTTCTTC.

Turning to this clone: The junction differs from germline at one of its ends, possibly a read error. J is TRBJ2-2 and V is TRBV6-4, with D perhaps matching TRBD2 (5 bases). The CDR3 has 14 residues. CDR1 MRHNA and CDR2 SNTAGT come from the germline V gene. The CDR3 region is CASSVVANTGELFF. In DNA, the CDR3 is TGTGCCAGCAGTGTCGTAGCGAATACCGGGGAGCTGTTTTTT.

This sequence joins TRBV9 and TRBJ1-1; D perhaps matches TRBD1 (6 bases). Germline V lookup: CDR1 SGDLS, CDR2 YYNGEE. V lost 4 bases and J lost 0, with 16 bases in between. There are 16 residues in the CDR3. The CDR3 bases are TGTGCCAGCAGCTTGGGTGCAGGGGCCCTGAACACTGAAGCTTTCTTT. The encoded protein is CASSLGAGALNTEAFF.

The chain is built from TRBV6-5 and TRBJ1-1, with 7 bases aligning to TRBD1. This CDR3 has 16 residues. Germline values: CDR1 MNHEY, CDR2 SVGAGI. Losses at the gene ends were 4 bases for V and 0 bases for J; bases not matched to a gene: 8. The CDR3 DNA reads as TGTGCCAGCAGTTTCTCTAGGGGACAGCTGAACACTGAAGCTTTCTTT. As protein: CASSFSRGQLNTEAFF.

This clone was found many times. The CDR3: CAINGQVDQPQHF. CDR3 coding DNA: TGTGCCATCAACGGACAGGTCGATCAGCCCCAGCATTTT. V usage is TRBV10-3 and J usage is TRBJ1-5; TRBD1 matches 7 bases. The germline V gene has CDR1 ENHRY and CDR2 SYGVKD. CDR3 size: 13 residues. The J segment lost 5 bases and the V segment lost 7 bases, leaving 5 bases of the junction unmatched.

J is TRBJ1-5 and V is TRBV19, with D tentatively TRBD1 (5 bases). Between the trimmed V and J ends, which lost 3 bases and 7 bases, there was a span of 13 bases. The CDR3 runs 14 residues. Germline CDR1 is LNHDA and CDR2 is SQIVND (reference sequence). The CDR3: CASSILRQRQPQHF. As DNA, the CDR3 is TGTGCCAGTAGTATTTTGAGACAGAGGCAGCCCCAGCATTTT.

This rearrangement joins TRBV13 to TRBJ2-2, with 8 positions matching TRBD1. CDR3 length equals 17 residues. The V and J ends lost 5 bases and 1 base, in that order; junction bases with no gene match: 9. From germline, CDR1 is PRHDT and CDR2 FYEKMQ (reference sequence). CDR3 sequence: CASSPRDRSMNTGELFF. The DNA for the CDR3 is TGTGCCAGCAGCCCACGGGACAGGAGCATGAACACCGGGGAGCTGTTTTTT.